Below are 21 T cell receptor beta chains sequenced from a single sample in a study of OX40 agonist ivuxolimab in advanced cancers. Generated by immunoSEQ multiplex PCR, the TCRdb table keeps only in-frame clones and is missing some. The sample consists of under 70,000 clones, roughly 86% of them appearing once. This specimen consisted of CD4+ or CD8+ T cells sorted from blood, obtained in a trial of the OX40 agonist ivuxolimab. The receptors derive from an adult with an advanced solid tumor such as melanoma, head and neck, liver or kidney cancer.

The chain joins TRBV30 to TRBJ1-2; 8 positions match TRBD1. The junction had 7 bases not matched to a gene; V was cut back by 4 bases and J by 3 bases. The CDR3 loop spans 14 amino acids. Looked up from germline, CDR1 is GTSNPN and CDR2 is SVGIG (reference sequence). The CDR3 here is CAWTGTGLYYGYTF. Written as DNA, the CDR3 is TGTGCCTGGACCGGGACAGGACTCTACTATGGCTACACCTTC. Variable domain in full (rest from reference TRBV30 and TRBJ1-2): SQTIHQWPATLVQPVGSPLSLECTVEGTSNPNLYWYRQAAGRGLQLLFYSVGIGQISSEVPQNLSASRPQDRQFILSSKKLLLSDSGFYLCAWTGTGLYYGYTFGSGTRLTVV.

This chain uses TRBV5-1 with TRBJ2-2; 9 nucleotides match TRBD2. CDR1 is SGHRS, CDR2 YFSETQ, per germline. J lost 1 base, V lost 0 bases, and 7 bases had no gene match. The CDR3 covers 18 residues. DNA for the CDR3: TGCGCCAGCAGCTTGGGACTAGCGGACATAAGGAACACCGGGGAGCTGTTTTTT. It is translated as CASSLGLADIRNTGELFF.

This clone was found once. V gene TRBV19 combines with J gene TRBJ1-5; D not certain. CDR1 is LNHDA, CDR2 SQIVND, per germline (reference sequence). The CDR3 extends over 14 amino acids. Between the trimmed V and J ends, which lost 4 bases and 2 bases, there was a span of 9 bases. CDR3 DNA sequence: TGTGCCAGTAGTACCTACACCGGCAATCAGCCCCAGCATTTT. Protein: CASSTYTGNQPQHF.

The rearrangement links TRBV29-1 to TRBJ2-5; D is uncertain. CDR1 is SQVTM, CDR2 ANQGSEA, per germline. The CDR3 extends over 11 amino acids. V lost 5 bases, J lost 1 base, and 5 bases lay in between. The CDR3 here is CSVLSQETQYF. Written as DNA, the CDR3 is TGCAGCGTTTTATCCCAAGAGACCCAGTACTTC.

The rearrangement joins TRBV11-1 to TRBJ1-5; D gene uncertain. Trimming pared 1 base from V and 0 bases from J, leaving 7 bases between. Germline V gene lookup returns CDR1 SGHAT and CDR2 FQDESV (reference sequence). The CDR3 is 15 residues long. The chain's CDR3 is CASSLDANSNQPQHF. The CDR3 DNA reads as TGTGCCAGCAGCTTAGACGCCAATAGCAATCAGCCCCAGCATTTT.

The chain couples TRBV5-1 to TRBJ2-1; a weak D match, TRBD2 (6 bases). The CDR3 is 17 residues long. V was cut by 1 base and J by 1 base, with 15 bases left in between. Germline assignment: CDR1 SGHRS and CDR2 YFSETQ. This CDR3 is CASSLTSPFSSYNEQFF. The CDR3 nucleotides read TGCGCCAGCAGCTTGACTAGCCCATTCAGTTCCTACAATGAGCAGTTCTTC.

V gene TRBV2 combines with J gene TRBJ2-2; tentatively, D is TRBD2 (5 bases). The CDR3 has 16 residues. Germline CDR1 is SNHLY and CDR2 is FYNNEI. With 2 bases removed from V and 6 bases from J, the gap between germline ends came to 16 bases. CDR3 sequence reads: CASSELGVPGAGELFF. The CDR3 nucleotides read TGTGCCAGCAGTGAACTGGGAGTTCCCGGTGCCGGGGAGCTGTTTTTT.

The V gene is TRBV7-6, the J gene TRBJ2-3, with TRBD2 as a possible D gene (6 bases). V was shortened by 5 bases and J by 6 bases, with 9 bases between the two germline ends. The germline gives CDR1 SGHVS, CDR2 FNYEAQ. The CDR3 covers 12 residues. The CDR3, as DNA: TGTGCCAGCAGCCCCGCGGGGGATACGCAGTATTTT. Its protein product is CASSPAGDTQYF.

The J gene is TRBJ1-1, the V gene TRBV6-1, with D maybe TRBD1 (5 bases). The germline V and J ends were trimmed by 8 bases and 1 base, with 11 bases remaining between them. This CDR3 has 13 amino acids. Germline V CDR1 and CDR2: MNHNS, SASEGT. CDR3 amino acids: CASADRQNTEAFF. As DNA, the CDR3 is TGTGCCAGCGCCGACAGACAGAACACTGAAGCTTTCTTT.

CDR3 DNA sequence: TGCGCCAGCAGCCAAGTCCCTCGCGGCCCCGAAACGGCTTTCTTT. Amino acid sequence: CASSQVPRGPETAFF. J is TRBJ1-1 and V is TRBV4-3, with no clear D. V shed 1 base and J shed 11 bases, with 20 bases lying between them. The CDR3 runs to 15 residues. Looked up from germline, CDR1 is LGHNA and CDR2 is YSLEER.

V is TRBV5-1 and J is TRBJ1-5, with a possible D match to TRBD1 (5 bases). Trimming stripped 5 bases from V and 2 bases from J, with 14 bases between. Germline V gene lookup returns CDR1 SGHRS and CDR2 YFSETQ. This CDR3 has 15 residues. The DNA for the CDR3 is TGCGCCAGCAGTTGGTCAGGGACGCGCAATCAGCCCCAGCATTTT. The encoded protein is CASSWSGTRNQPQHF.

This clone appeared a few times. The genes are TRBV4-3 and TRBJ1-1; unclear D gene. The CDR3 covers 12 residues. CDR1 is LGHNA, CDR2 YSLEER, per germline. V lost 0 bases and J 13 bases, leaving 12 bases between the germline ends. Here the CDR3 DNA reads TGCGCCAGCAGCCAAGATCGTATGGTGGTTTTCTTT. Translated: CASSQDRMVVFF.

The chain links TRBV6-7 to TRBJ1-2, with 10 positions matching TRBD1. TRBV6-7 is an ORF, and what it does is uncertain. The V and J ends lost 2 bases and 6 bases, in that order; junction bases with no gene match: 12. This CDR3 comprises 17 residues. This CDR3 reads CASSYPYLSTGGNGYTF. The DNA for the CDR3 is TGTGCCAGCAGTTACCCCTATCTATCGACAGGGGGCAATGGCTACACCTTC.

The V call is TRBV18, the J call TRBJ1-2, with TRBD1 matching 11 bases. J gave up 2 bases and V 3 bases, and 2 bases lay outside the gene matches. Germline V gene sequence: CDR1 KGHSH, CDR2 LQKENI. The CDR3 spans 15 residues. The CDR3 is CASSPGQGGNYGYTF. As DNA, the CDR3 is TGTGCCAGCTCACCGGGACAGGGGGGGAACTATGGCTACACCTTC.

The count of this clone is one. The chain combines TRBV30 with TRBJ2-2; possible D gene TRBD1, 6 bases. In germline, CDR1 is GTSNPN, CDR2 SVGIG (reference sequence). Trimming pared 3 bases from V and 3 bases from J, leaving 14 bases between. This CDR3 spans 15 amino acids. For the CDR3, the DNA is TGTGCCTGGAGCACCGGGACATACTACACCGGGGAGCTGTTTTTT. Translation: CAWSTGTYYTGELFF. Full variable domain (outside the CDR3, taken from reference TRBV30 and TRBJ2-2): SQTIHQWPATLVQPVGSPLSLECTVEGTSNPNLYWYRQAAGRGLQLLFYSVGIGQISSEVPQNLSASRPQDRQFILSSKKLLLSDSGFYLCAWSTGTYYTGELFFGEGSRLTVL.

The V gene is TRBV7-2, the J gene TRBJ1-5, with D hard to call. V dropped 0 bases and J dropped 5 bases, with 5 bases sitting between them. Germline-derived CDR1 and CDR2 are SGHTA and FQGNSA. This CDR3 has 13 residues. The CDR3, as DNA: TGTGCCAGCAGCTTAGCGCGGGATCAGCCCCAGCATTTT. Amino acids: CASSLARDQPQHF.

The rearrangement links TRBV21-1 to TRBJ2-1; the D call in the table, TRBD2, was not verified against the DNA. TRBV21-1 is annotated as a pseudogene. CDR3 length equals 16 residues. The CDR3 bases are TGTGCCAGCAGCAAAGCACCCGGGCTGGACTGGGATGAGCAGTTCTTC. The encoded protein is CASSKAPGLDWDEQFF.

This rearrangement joins TRBV28 to TRBJ1-5; D remains ambiguous. Germline CDR1 and CDR2: MDHEN and SYDVKM. CDR3 size: 17 residues. The ends were cut back, 5 bases at V and 2 bases at J, with 19 bases in the middle. The CDR3 loop reads CASSLSPHPSGNQPQHF. The CDR3 DNA sequence: TGTGCCAGCAGTCTCTCGCCCCACCCAAGTGGCAATCAGCCCCAGCATTTT.

J is TRBJ1-2 and V is TRBV5-8, with D perhaps TRBD1 (5 bases). This CDR3 is 12 amino acids long. V was clipped by 7 bases and J by 1 base, with 8 bases between them. CDR1 is SGHTS and CDR2 is YDEGEE in the germline V gene. The DNA of the CDR3 is TGTGCCAGCCTTGGGGGTAACTATGGCTACACCTTC. It translates to CASLGGNYGYTF.

This chain links TRBV5-1 with TRBJ2-2, with 9 positions matching TRBD1. Trimming cost V 4 bases and J 1 base; bases outside gene matches: 5. The CDR3 loop spans 16 amino acids. CDR1 and CDR2 from the germline V gene are SGHRS and YFSETQ. The CDR3 coding sequence is TGCGCCAGCAGCCCGGGGACAGGGAGGAACACCGGGGAGCTGTTTTTT. Translated, it gives CASSPGTGRNTGELFF.

V usage is TRBV27 and J usage is TRBJ2-7, with 7 bases matching TRBD2. V was clipped by 3 bases and J by 7 bases; unmatched bases: 3. Germline assignment: CDR1 MNHEY and CDR2 SMNVEV (reference sequence). CDR3 length: 12 amino acids. The CDR3, as DNA: TGTGCCAGCAGTTTCCCGGGGGGTGAGCAGTACTTC. This gives the protein CASSFPGGEQYF.